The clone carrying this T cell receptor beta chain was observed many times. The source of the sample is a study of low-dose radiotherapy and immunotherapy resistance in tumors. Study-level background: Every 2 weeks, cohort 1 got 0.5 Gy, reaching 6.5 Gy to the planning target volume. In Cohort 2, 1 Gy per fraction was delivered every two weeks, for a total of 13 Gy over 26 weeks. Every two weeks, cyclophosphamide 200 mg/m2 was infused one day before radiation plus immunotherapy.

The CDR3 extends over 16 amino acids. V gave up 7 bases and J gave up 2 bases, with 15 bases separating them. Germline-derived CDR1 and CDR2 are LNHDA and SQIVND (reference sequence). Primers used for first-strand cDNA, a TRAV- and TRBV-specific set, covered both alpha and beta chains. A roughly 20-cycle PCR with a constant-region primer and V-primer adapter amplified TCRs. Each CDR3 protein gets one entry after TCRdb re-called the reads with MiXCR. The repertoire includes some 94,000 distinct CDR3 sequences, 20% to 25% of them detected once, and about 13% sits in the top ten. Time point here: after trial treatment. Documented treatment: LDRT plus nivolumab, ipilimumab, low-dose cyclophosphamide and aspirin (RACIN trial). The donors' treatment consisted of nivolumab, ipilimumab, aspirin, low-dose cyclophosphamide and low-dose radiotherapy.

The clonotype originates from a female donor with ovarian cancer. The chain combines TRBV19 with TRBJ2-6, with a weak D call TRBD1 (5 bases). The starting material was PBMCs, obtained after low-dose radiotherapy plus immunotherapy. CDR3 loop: CASTRPQGAGANVLTF. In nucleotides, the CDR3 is TGTGCCAGTACCAGGCCCCAGGGCGCTGGGGCCAACGTCCTGACTTTC.